The 6 T cell receptor beta chains given below trace back to one sample, sequenced in a study of T cells in Graves' hyperthyroidism and ophthalmopathy. From RNA transcripts, TCR beta CDR3 regions were amplified. In the first-round RT-PCR of the TCR CDR3, the HTBI primer set was used. From the multiplex PCR reads, TCRdb called clonotypes with MiXCR, one entry per CDR3 protein. The data hold roughly 530,000 distinct CDR3 sequences, with approximately 17% observed a single time. The sequenced sample was blood. The receptors here all came from a woman between 18 and 29 years old with Graves' ophthalmopathy.

This clonotype was seen many times. The rearrangement links TRBV12-3 or TRBV12-4 to TRBJ2-5, with D maybe TRBD1 (6 bases). The CDR3 is 14 residues long. V was pared by 7 bases and J by 3 bases, with 15 bases between. This CDR3 reads CASTIGAGEETQYF. The CDR3 DNA reads as TGTGCCAGCACCATTGGGGCAGGGGAAGAGACCCAGTACTTC.

This clonotype occurred a few times. The chain uses TRBV7-8 and TRBJ2-7, with D uncertain. There are 12 residues in the CDR3. V lost 2 bases and J lost 7, with 9 bases in between. Germline V gene data show CDR1 as SGHVS and CDR2 as FQNEAQ. Here the CDR3 reads CASSLLAEEQYF. Here the CDR3 DNA reads TGTGCCAGCAGCTTACTGGCGGAGGAGCAGTACTTC.

The chain joins TRBV4-2 to TRBJ1-1; D might be TRBD1 (5 bases). Germline CDR1 is LGHNA and CDR2 is YNFKEQ. The CDR3 consists of 18 residues. V was cut by 2 bases and J by 6 bases, with 25 bases left in between. The CDR3 here is CASSQRGRQGTLLAEAFF. In DNA form, the CDR3 reads TGTGCCAGCAGCCAAAGGGGAAGGCAGGGAACCCTGCTGGCTGAAGCTTTCTTT.

This clonotype was observed at least ten times. The chain employs TRBV5-1 and TRBJ2-3; a weak D match, TRBD1 (6 bases). V lost 0 bases and J 1 base, leaving 15 bases between the germline ends. There are 17 residues in the CDR3. The germline V gene encodes CDR1 SGHRS and CDR2 YFSETQ. CDR3 in amino acids: CASSLGLSSGGTDTQYF. For the CDR3, the DNA is TGCGCCAGCAGCTTGGGGTTATCCTCAGGGGGCACAGATACGCAGTATTTT.

This clonotype occurred many times. The CDR3 reads CASGNVGAGGHEQFF. The DNA of the CDR3 is TGTGCCAGCGGAAACGTAGGGGCGGGAGGCCATGAGCAGTTCTTC. The rearrangement links TRBV28 to TRBJ2-1; TRBD2 agrees at 8 bases. Germline-derived CDR1 and CDR2 are MDHEN and SYDVKM. The ends lost 8 bases at V and 8 bases at J; junction bases unmatched: 14. This CDR3 comprises 15 residues.

To note about this clonotype: A much larger clone is a single base away; this may be a read error. V is TRBV18 and J is TRBJ2-1, with D maybe TRBD2 (5 bases). Germline assignment: CDR1 KGHSH and CDR2 LQKENI. This CDR3 is 16 amino acids long. The CDR3 coding sequence is TGTGCCAGCTCACCACCGGCTAGCCAATCCTACAATGAGCAGCTCTTC. Encoded protein: CASSPPASQSYNEQLF.